The following is a TCR beta chain sequence with its context. This entry belongs to a study of cytomegalovirus exposure and HLA in healthy donors. Sequenced by immunoSEQ multiplex PCR; TCRdb stores in-frame clones only, minus some. The data hold some 86,000 clones, with roughly 93% observed a single time. Sequences were obtained from PBMCs. The TCR comes from a woman in her twenties or thirties in good health and CMV-seronegative.

CDR3 bases: TGTGCCAGCACCCTGATAAAACAGGGGGTGGGAGAGCAGTACTTC. Its translation: CASTLIKQGVGEQYF. J is TRBJ2-7 and V is TRBV7-8; 8 bases align to TRBD1. This CDR3 has 15 amino acids. Germline-derived CDR1 and CDR2 are SGHVS and FQNEAQ. The trim removed 7 bases at V and 7 bases at J, leaving 15 bases unmatched.